Given below is one T cell receptor beta chain in context. Antigen: not known. The data are from a study of cytomegalovirus exposure and HLA in healthy donors. CDR1 MDHEN and CDR2 SYDVKM come from the germline V gene. Trimming took 3 bases from V and 8 from J; bases not matched to a gene: 13. The CDR3 spans 17 residues. Primers included in the PCR were 60 Vbeta and 13 Jbeta primers. TCRdb keeps only in-frame clones here, not all; method: immunoSEQ multiplex PCR. Seen in this sample are about 55,000 clones; the ten most common clones hold approximately 9%. Study-wide points: A later analysis showed TCR association rates differing by HLA locus, peaking at DRB1 and lowest at HLA-C.

The source material was PBMCs. The rearrangement joins TRBV28 to TRBJ2-1, with 10 bases identical to TRBD2. The sequence derives from a man aged 50 to 59 in good health and CMV-seropositive. The chain's CDR3 is CASSFASRLAGDDEQFF. In DNA form, the CDR3 reads TGTGCCAGCAGTTTTGCATCTCGGCTAGCGGGAGATGATGAGCAGTTCTTC. Full variable domain (missing parts from reference TRBV28 and TRBJ2-1): DVKVTQSSRYLVKRTGEKVFLECVQDMDHENMFWYRQDPGLGLRLIYFSYDVKMKEKGDIPEGYSVSREKKERFSLILESASTNQTSMYLCASSFASRLAGDDEQFFGPGTRLTVL.